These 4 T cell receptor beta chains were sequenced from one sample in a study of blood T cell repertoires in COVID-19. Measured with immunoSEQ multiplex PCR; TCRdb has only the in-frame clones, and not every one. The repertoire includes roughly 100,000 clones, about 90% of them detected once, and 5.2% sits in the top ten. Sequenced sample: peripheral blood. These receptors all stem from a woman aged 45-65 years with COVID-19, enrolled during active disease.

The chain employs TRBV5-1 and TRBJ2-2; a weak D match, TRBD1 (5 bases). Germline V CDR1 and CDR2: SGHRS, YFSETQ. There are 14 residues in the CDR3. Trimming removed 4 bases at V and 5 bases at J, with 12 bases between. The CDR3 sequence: CASSTGTDTGELFF. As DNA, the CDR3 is TGCGCCAGCAGCACAGGTACAGATACCGGGGAGCTGTTTTTT.

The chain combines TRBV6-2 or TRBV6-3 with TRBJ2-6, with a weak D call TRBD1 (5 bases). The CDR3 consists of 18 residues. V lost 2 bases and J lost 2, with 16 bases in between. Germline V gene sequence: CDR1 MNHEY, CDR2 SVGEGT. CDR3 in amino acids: CASSYPEDTFTGANVLTF. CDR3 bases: TGTGCCAGCAGTTACCCAGAGGACACCTTCACTGGGGCCAACGTCCTGACTTTC.

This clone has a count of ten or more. The CDR3 DNA sequence: TGTGCAAGTCGCTTTGGACAGTATGGCTACACCTTC. It encodes CASRFGQYGYTF. The chain recombines TRBV12-2 with TRBJ1-2; the tabulated D call, TRBD1, remains unverified against the DNA. TRBV12-2 is a pseudogene locus. The CDR3 has 12 amino acids.

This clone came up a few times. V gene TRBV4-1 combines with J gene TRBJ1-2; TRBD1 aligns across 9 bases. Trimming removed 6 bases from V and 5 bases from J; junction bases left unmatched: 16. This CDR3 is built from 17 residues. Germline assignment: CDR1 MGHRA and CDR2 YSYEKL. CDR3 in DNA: TGCGCCAGCAGATTAAATACCGGGACAGGGTCCTCTTATGGCTACACCTTC. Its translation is CASRLNTGTGSSYGYTF.